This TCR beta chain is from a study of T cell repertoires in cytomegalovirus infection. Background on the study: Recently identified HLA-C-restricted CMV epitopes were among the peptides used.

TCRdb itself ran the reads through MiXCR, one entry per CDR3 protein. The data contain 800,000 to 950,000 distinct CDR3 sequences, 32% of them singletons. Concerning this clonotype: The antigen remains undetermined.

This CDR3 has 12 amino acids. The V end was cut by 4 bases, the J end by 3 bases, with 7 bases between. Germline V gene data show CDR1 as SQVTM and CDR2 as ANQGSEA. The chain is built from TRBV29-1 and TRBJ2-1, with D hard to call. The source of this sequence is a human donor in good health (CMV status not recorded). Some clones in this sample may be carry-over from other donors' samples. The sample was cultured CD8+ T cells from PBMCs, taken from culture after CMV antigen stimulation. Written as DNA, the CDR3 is TGCAGCGTTGTCTCCGTCTACAATGAGCAGTTCTTC. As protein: CSVVSVYNEQFF.